Listed below are T cell receptor beta chains from one sample, sequenced in a study of STAT5B mutations in CD4+ large granular lymphocyte leukemia. Libraries were prepared by immunoSEQ multiplex PCR; TCRdb keeps only in-frame clonotypes and omits some of them. The repertoire holds 30,000 to 40,000 clones, with about four fifths as singletons. The sample was CD4+ T cells from blood buffy coats. The receptors were gathered from a human donor in good health. CDR3s include the opening cysteine and the closing phenylalanine or tryptophan. Fields, in order: CDR3 protein, V gene, J gene.

CASSLSGQETQYF	TRBV5-5	TRBJ2-5
CASSSPSQTKSGANVLTF	TRBV27	TRBJ2-6
CASTSGGGIFYEQYF	TRBV10-2	TRBJ2-7
CAWSRDRGREKLFF	TRBV30	TRBJ1-4
CASSIGGRGNQPQHF	TRBV19	TRBJ1-5
CASSRDLAGGETQYF	TRBV27	TRBJ2-5
CASRPRLMNTEAFF	TRBV6-1	TRBJ1-1
CASSPMTGAPYEQYF	TRBV27	.
CASKRQENYGYTF	TRBV19	TRBJ1-2
CASSLPFHMNTEAFF	TRBV28	TRBJ1-1
CANPVGGTNTEAFF	TRBV7-2	TRBJ1-1
CASAGQAFLSTEAFF	TRBV19	TRBJ1-1
CASSLGLGNGNNEQFF	TRBV7-2	TRBJ2-1
CASSFSGRALGEQYF	TRBV28	TRBJ2-7
CASSLDRGGHMNTEAFF	TRBV5-4	TRBJ1-1
CASSLAGGGEKLFF	TRBV5-4	TRBJ1-4
CASSEEERDRVRVTQYF	TRBV6-1	TRBJ2-5
CASSVSGTLRLNTEAFF	TRBV19	TRBJ1-1
CASNSPGLNTEAFF	TRBV19	TRBJ1-1
CASSSGLSPGVQETQYF	TRBV5-1	TRBJ2-5
CASSLQDRGWGNQPQHF	TRBV7-8	TRBJ1-5
CASSGRDTEAFF	TRBV6-1	TRBJ1-1
CASRGGTQGEAFF	TRBV19	TRBJ1-1
CASSLAGGGNEQFF	TRBV13	TRBJ2-1
CASSPFSRKAYNEQFF	TRBV7-9	TRBJ2-1
CASRARLAGVYEQYF	TRBV6-1	TRBJ2-7
CASSWRDRAYEQYF	TRBV5-1	TRBJ2-7
CASSFWSGGQSYEQYF	TRBV5-1	TRBJ2-7
CASSPGSFNYGYTF	TRBV18	TRBJ1-2
CASSEGAGWRPQHF	TRBV25-1	TRBJ1-5